This T cell receptor (beta chain) was recorded in a study of cytomegalovirus exposure and HLA in healthy donors. To note about this clone: Its antigen is currently unknown.

Germline CDR1 SGHAT, CDR2 FQNNGV. This CDR3 has 14 residues. V was cut by 3 bases and J by 3 bases, with 11 bases left in between. PCR involved 60 Vbeta and 13 Jbeta primers. Profiling relied on immunoSEQ multiplex PCR, and the TCRdb table lists in-frame clones only, not all of them. Here the sample table reports some 48,000 clones. Regarding the study as a whole: A later analysis associated 15,000 to 20,000 TCR beta sequences with HLA alleles at a 0.05 false discovery rate. Indistinguishable V segments, including TRBV6-2 and TRBV6-3, were excluded.

This TCR was sampled from a man aged 35-49 years in good health and CMV-seropositive. The sequencing input was PBMCs. This chain joins TRBV11-2 and TRBJ1-1; no clear D gene. This chain's CDR3 is CASSLRVGYTEAFF. The DNA for the CDR3 is TGTGCCAGCAGCTTGAGGGTGGGGTACACTGAAGCTTTCTTT.